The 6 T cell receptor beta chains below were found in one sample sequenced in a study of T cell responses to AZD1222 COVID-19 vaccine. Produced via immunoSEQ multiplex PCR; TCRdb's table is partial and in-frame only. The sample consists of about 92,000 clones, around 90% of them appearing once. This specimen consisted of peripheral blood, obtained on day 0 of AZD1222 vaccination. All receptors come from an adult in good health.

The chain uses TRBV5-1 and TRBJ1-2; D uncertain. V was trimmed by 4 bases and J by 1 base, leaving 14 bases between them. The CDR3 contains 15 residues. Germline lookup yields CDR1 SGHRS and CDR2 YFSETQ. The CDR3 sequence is CASSDGRVDNYGYTF. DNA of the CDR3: TGCGCCAGCAGCGACGGACGTGTAGATAACTATGGCTACACCTTC.

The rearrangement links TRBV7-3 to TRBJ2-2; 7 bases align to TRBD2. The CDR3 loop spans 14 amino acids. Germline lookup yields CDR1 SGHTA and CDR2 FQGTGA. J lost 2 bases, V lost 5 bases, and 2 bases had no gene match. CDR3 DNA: TGTGCCAGCAGCCGCGGGGGTAACACCGGGGAGCTGTTTTTT. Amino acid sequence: CASSRGGNTGELFF.

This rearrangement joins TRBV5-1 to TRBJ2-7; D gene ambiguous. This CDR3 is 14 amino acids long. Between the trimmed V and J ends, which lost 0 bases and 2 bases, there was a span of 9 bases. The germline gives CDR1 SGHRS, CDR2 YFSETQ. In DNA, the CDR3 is TGCGCCAGCAGCTTGGTGCAGGCGGCCTACGAGCAGTACTTC. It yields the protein CASSLVQAAYEQYF.

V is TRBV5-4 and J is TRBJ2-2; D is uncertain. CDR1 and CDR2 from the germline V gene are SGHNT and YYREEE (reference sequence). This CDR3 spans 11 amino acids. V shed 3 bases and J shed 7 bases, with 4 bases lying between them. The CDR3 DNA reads TGTGCCAGCAGCTCCCACGGGGAGCTGTTTTTT. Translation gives CASSSHGELFF.

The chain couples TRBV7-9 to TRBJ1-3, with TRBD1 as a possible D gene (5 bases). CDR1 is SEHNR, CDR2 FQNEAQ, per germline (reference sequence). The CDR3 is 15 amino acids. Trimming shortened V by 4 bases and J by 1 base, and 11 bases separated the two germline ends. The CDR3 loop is CASSSSGWSGNTIYF. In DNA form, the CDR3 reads TGTGCCAGCAGCTCCTCAGGGTGGTCTGGAAACACCATATATTTT.

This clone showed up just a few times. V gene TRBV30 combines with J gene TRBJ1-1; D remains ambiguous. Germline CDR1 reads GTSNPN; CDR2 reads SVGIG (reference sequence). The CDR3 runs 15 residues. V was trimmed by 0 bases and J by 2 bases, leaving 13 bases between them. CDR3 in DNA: TGTGCCTGGAGTGTACCTGGAGGGCTAAACACTGAAGCTTTCTTT. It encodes CAWSVPGGLNTEAFF.